These 24 T cell receptor beta chains originate from one sample sequenced in a study of early T cells in non-severe SARS-CoV-2 infection. TCRdb passed the 5' RACE reads through MiXCR, listing each CDR3 protein once. In the table there are under 60,000 distinct CDR3 sequences, less than 9.5% of which are singletons. The material was whole blood, obtained at baseline. The receptors were gathered from an adult who was a healthcare worker with PCR-confirmed SARS-CoV-2 infection or an uninfected control (not recorded which).

This clonotype was detected only a few times. The chain employs TRBV29-1 and TRBJ2-6, with D possibly TRBD1 on 5 matching bases. The V end was cut by 7 bases, the J end by 0 bases, with 10 bases between. There are 14 residues in the CDR3. Germline CDR1 SQVTM, CDR2 ANQGSEA. In nucleotides, the CDR3 is TGCAGCGCGACGACAGACTCTGGGGCCAACGTCCTGACTTTC. Protein sequence: CSATTDSGANVLTF. Combining the CDR3 with reference TRBV29-1 and TRBJ2-6 gives the whole variable domain SAVISQKPSRDICQRGTSLTIQCQVDSQVTMMFWYRQQPGQSLTLIATANQGSEATYESGFVIDKFPISRPNLTFSTLTVSNMSPEDSSIYLCSATTDSGANVLTFGAGSRLTVL.

The sample holds a few counts of this clonotype. The chain employs TRBV5-1 and TRBJ2-1; 10 nucleotides line up with TRBD2. Germline assignment: CDR1 SGHRS and CDR2 YFSETQ. The CDR3 totals 16 residues. Unmatched junction bases numbered 12, after V lost 6 bases and J lost 6 bases. CDR3 bases: TGCGCCAGCACGCGGGGCCTAGCGGGAGTCAGCAATGAGCAGTTCTTC. As protein: CASTRGLAGVSNEQFF.

This clonotype turned up a few times. The chain combines TRBV14 with TRBJ1-1; 8 bases match TRBD1. CDR1 and CDR2 from the germline V gene are SGHDN and FVKESK. This CDR3 is 14 amino acids long. The ends lost 6 bases at V and 5 bases at J; junction bases unmatched: 8. Written as DNA, the CDR3 is TGTGCCAGCAGGATGACAGGGGTTGGGACTGAAGCTTTCTTT. The encoded protein is CASRMTGVGTEAFF.

J is TRBJ2-3 and V is TRBV7-3, with 12 positions matching TRBD2. J lost 4 bases, V lost 5 bases, and 10 bases had no gene match. This CDR3 is built from 17 residues. Looked up from germline, CDR1 is SGHTA and CDR2 is FQGTGA. CDR3 nucleotides: TGTGCCAGCAGCGATGAAGGACTAGCGGGACGGGCAGATACGCAGTATTTT. Its protein product is CASSDEGLAGRADTQYF.

This clonotype was detected ten times or more. V and J are TRBV3-1 and TRBJ2-5; D is possibly TRBD2 (5 bases). The CDR3 loop spans 14 amino acids. With 0 bases removed from V and 5 bases from J, the gap between germline ends came to 10 bases. Germline values: CDR1 LGHDT, CDR2 YNNKEL (reference sequence). Here the CDR3 DNA reads TGTGCCAGCAGCCAAGATCCCATAGCGGAGACCCAGTACTTC. It specifies CASSQDPIAETQYF.

This clonotype has a count of ten or more. V and J are TRBV6-4 and TRBJ1-5; possible D gene TRBD1, 6 bases. The CDR3 length is 14 residues. From germline, CDR1 is MRHNA and CDR2 SNTAGT. Trimming took 4 bases from V and 6 from J, leaving 13 bases between them. DNA for the CDR3: TGTGCCAGCAGTGCCGCAGGGGAGGGTCAGCCCCAGCATTTT. Translated, it gives CASSAAGEGQPQHF.

This clonotype was picked up a small number of times. This chain connects TRBV10-3 to TRBJ1-4, with D hard to call. V shed 3 bases and J shed 7 bases, with 15 bases lying between them. The germline V gene encodes CDR1 ENHRY and CDR2 SYGVKD. This CDR3 comprises 15 residues. The CDR3 DNA is TGTGCCATCAGTGATTCGGCCAGCAGATTTGAAAAACTGTTTTTT. Amino acid sequence: CAISDSASRFEKLFF.

The chain carries TRBV6-5 and TRBJ1-3; TRBD1 aligns across 7 bases. V lost 3 bases and J lost 3; bases outside the gene matches: 5. CDR3 size: 15 residues. Germline lookup yields CDR1 MNHEY and CDR2 SVGAGI. The CDR3, as DNA: TGTGCCAGCAGTTATACCAGGGGGTTTGGAAACACCATATATTTT. Translation: CASSYTRGFGNTIYF.

The chain has TRBV18 and TRBJ2-1, with TRBD1 matching over 7 bases. This CDR3 is 15 amino acids long. Germline V gene sequence: CDR1 KGHSH, CDR2 LQKENI. V lost 6 bases to trimming and J lost 7 bases; unmatched junction nucleotides: 12. The CDR3 spells CASSQSMTGRNEQFF. The CDR3 DNA is TGTGCCAGCTCCCAAAGTATGACAGGGAGAAATGAGCAGTTCTTC.

This clonotype was seen a few times. V gene TRBV7-2 combines with J gene TRBJ1-5; weak D call: TRBD1 (6 bases). This CDR3 comprises 15 residues. From germline, CDR1 is SGHTA and CDR2 FQGNSA. V lost 4 bases and J lost 0, with 10 bases in between. The CDR3 bases are TGTGCCAGCAGCTCGTCAGGGGCTAGCAATCAGCCCCAGCATTTT. Translated: CASSSSGASNQPQHF.

There are a few counts of this clonotype. This sequence joins TRBV2 and TRBJ2-3, with 16 nucleotides matching TRBD2. The CDR3 spans 16 residues. The V and J ends lost 7 bases and 9 bases, in that order; junction bases with no gene match: 10. Germline assignment: CDR1 SNHLY and CDR2 FYNNEI. The CDR3 DNA is TGTGCCAGCAAAGGTGGGACTAGCGGGGGGGCGGAGACGCAGTATTTT. Translated: CASKGGTSGGAETQYF.

The sample holds a few counts of this clonotype. The chain couples TRBV10-1 to TRBJ2-3; 12 bases match TRBD2. The ends lost 3 bases at V and 5 bases at J; junction bases unmatched: 12. The germline gives CDR1 WNHNN, CDR2 SYGVQD (reference sequence). The CDR3 contains 18 residues. The CDR3 region is CASSDLPSGRALGDTQYF. DNA of the CDR3: TGCGCCAGCAGTGACTTACCTAGCGGGAGGGCCCTCGGAGATACGCAGTATTTT.

This clonotype was counted between two and nine times. The genes are TRBV5-4 and TRBJ2-2, with TRBD1 matching 8 bases. This CDR3 is built from 14 residues. The germline CDR1 and CDR2 sequences are SGHNT and YYREEE (reference sequence). J was trimmed by 6 bases and V by 3 bases; bases with no gene match: 4. The CDR3 nucleotides read TGTGCCAGCAGCTCCCGACAGGGGCCCGGGGAGCTGTTTTTT. This sequence encodes CASSSRQGPGELFF.

This clonotype was counted between two and nine times. V gene TRBV19 combines with J gene TRBJ1-1; no firm D call. V was cut by 1 base and J by 2 bases, with 5 bases left in between. This CDR3 is built from 13 residues. Germline V CDR1 and CDR2: LNHDA, SQIVND (reference sequence). CDR3 protein: CASSIATNTEAFF. Here the CDR3 DNA reads TGTGCCAGTAGTATAGCGACCAACACTGAAGCTTTCTTT.

This clonotype was counted between two and nine times. The rearrangement joins TRBV11-2 to TRBJ2-5; D unresolved. The germline CDR1 and CDR2 sequences are SGHAT and FQNNGV. Trimming cost V 4 bases and J 2 bases, with 8 bases left between them. The CDR3 is made up of 13 amino acids. The chain's CDR3 is CASSSEVQETQYF. CDR3 bases: TGTGCCAGCAGCTCCGAGGTACAAGAGACCCAGTACTTC.

The genes are TRBV28 and TRBJ2-1; no firm D call. The ends were cut back, 6 bases at V and 8 bases at J, with 11 bases in the middle. The V gene's germline CDR1 is MDHEN and CDR2 SYDVKM. This CDR3 region has 12 residues. In nucleotides, the CDR3 is TGTGCCAGCAGGCGAGAAGACTATGAGCAGTTCTTC. Encoded protein: CASRREDYEQFF. The entire variable domain, with the rest obtained from reference TRBV28 and TRBJ2-1, is as follows: DVKVTQSSRYLVKRTGEKVFLECVQDMDHENMFWYRQDPGLGLRLIYFSYDVKMKEKGDIPEGYSVSREKKERFSLILESASTNQTSMYLCASRREDYEQFFGPGTRLTVL.

This clonotype was observed many times. The chain links TRBV15 to TRBJ1-3, with D unresolved. The CDR3 has 17 amino acids. V was clipped by 1 base and J by 0 bases, with 13 bases between them. Germline CDR1 is LNHNV and CDR2 is YYDKDF (reference sequence). The CDR3 region has the DNA TGTGCCACCAGCAGAGGAGGAAGGACGGACTCTGGAAACACCATATATTTT. Protein: CATSRGGRTDSGNTIYF.

This chain links TRBV6-2 or TRBV6-3 with TRBJ1-5, with D maybe TRBD1 (5 bases). The length of the CDR3 is 15 residues. Germline V gene lookup returns CDR1 MNHEY and CDR2 SVGEGT. The germline V and J ends were trimmed by 2 bases and 1 base, with 9 bases remaining between them. The CDR3 nucleotides are TGTGCCAGCAGTTACCCAGGGACCAGCAATCAGCCCCAGCATTTT. It codes for CASSYPGTSNQPQHF.

As regards this clonotype: The junction differs from germline at one of its ends, possibly a read error. V is TRBV6-1 and J is TRBJ2-7, with TRBD2 matching 9 bases. This CDR3 is 14 amino acids long. Per germline, CDR1 MNHNS and CDR2 SASEGT. CDR3 sequence reads: CASGEALAGYEQYF. The CDR3 DNA sequence: TGTGCCAGCGGTGAGGCTCTAGCGGGATACGAGCAGTACTTC.

The V gene is TRBV4-3, the J gene TRBJ1-1; D is undetermined. Germline values: CDR1 LGHNA, CDR2 YSLEER. Trimming left V 6 bases short and J 2 bases short, with 10 bases between. The length of the CDR3 is 13 residues. For the CDR3, the DNA is TGCGCCAGCAGTCTTTTTGAAAACACTGAAGCTTTCTTT. This sequence encodes CASSLFENTEAFF.

The rearrangement links TRBV6-2 or TRBV6-3 to TRBJ2-7; D gene unclear. Germline assignment: CDR1 MNHEY and CDR2 SVGEGT. The CDR3 is made up of 13 amino acids. Trimming shortened V by 6 bases and J by 4 bases, and 13 bases separated the two germline ends. The CDR3 is CASRPETTYEQYF. As DNA, the CDR3 is TGTGCCAGCAGACCCGAAACTACTTACGAGCAGTACTTC.

Regarding this clonotype: This may arise from a read error, as a much more abundant clone is one base away. The chain carries TRBV2 and TRBJ2-7; 10 bases align to TRBD1. The CDR3 totals 13 residues. V lost 10 bases to trimming and J lost 3 bases; unmatched junction nucleotides: 6. Germline loops: CDR1 SNHLY, CDR2 FYNNEI. CDR3 bases: TGTGCCACTTCGGACAGGGGGAACTACGAGCAGTACTTC. It is translated as CATSDRGNYEQYF. Using reference TRBV2 and TRBJ2-7 for the parts outside the CDR3, the full variable domain is EPEVTQTPSHQVTQMGQEVILRCVPISNHLYFYWYRQILGQKVEFLVSFYNNEISEKSEIFDDQFSVERPDGSNFTLKIRSTKLEDSAMYFCATSDRGNYEQYFGPGTRLTVT.

In its sample, this clonotype was seen a few times. The chain joins TRBV29-1 to TRBJ2-3; 14 bases are a match to TRBD2. Per the germline V gene, CDR1 is SQVTM and CDR2 is ANQGSEA. J lost 6 bases, V lost 4 bases, and 6 bases had no gene match. This CDR3 comprises 15 residues. This CDR3 is CSVGGTSGGRDTQYF. For the CDR3, the DNA is TGCAGCGTTGGCGGGACTAGCGGGGGTAGGGATACGCAGTATTTT.

CDR3 in DNA: TGTGCCAGTAGTTTTGCCGGGACAGGGCGCGAGCAGTACTTC. As protein: CASSFAGTGREQYF. This chain uses TRBV19 with TRBJ2-7, with 9 bases fitting TRBD1. J was trimmed by 6 bases and V by 5 bases; bases with no gene match: 8. Germline-derived CDR1 and CDR2 are LNHDA and SQIVND (reference sequence). The CDR3 has 14 amino acids.